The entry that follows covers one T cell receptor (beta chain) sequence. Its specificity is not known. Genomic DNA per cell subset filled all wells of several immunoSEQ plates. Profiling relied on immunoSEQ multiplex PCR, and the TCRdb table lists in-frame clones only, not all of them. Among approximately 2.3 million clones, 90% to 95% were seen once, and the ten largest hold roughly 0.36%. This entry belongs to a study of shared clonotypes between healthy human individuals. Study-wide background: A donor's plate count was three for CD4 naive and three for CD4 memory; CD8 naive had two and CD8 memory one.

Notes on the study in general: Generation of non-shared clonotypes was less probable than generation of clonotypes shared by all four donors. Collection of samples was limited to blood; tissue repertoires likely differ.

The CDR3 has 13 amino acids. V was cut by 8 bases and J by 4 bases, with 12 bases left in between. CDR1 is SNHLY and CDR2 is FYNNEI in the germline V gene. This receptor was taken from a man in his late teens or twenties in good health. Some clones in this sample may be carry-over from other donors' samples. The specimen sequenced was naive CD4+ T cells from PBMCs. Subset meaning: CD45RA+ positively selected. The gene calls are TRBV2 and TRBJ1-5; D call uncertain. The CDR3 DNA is TGTGCCAGCTCATCGGCCAGGAATCAGCCCCAGCATTTT. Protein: CASSSARNQPQHF.